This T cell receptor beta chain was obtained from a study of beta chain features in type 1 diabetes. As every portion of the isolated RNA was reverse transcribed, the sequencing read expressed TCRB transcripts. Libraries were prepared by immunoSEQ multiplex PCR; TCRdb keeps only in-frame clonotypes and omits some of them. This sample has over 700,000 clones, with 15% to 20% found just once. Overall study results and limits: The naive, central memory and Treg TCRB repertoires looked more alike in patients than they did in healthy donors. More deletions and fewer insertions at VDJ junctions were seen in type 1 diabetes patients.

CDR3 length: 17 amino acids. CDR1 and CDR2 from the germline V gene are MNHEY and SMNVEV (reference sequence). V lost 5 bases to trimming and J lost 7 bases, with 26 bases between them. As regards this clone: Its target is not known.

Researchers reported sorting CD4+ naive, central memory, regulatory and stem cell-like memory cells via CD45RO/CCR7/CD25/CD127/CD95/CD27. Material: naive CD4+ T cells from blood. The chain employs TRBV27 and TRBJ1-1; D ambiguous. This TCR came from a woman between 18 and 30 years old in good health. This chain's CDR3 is CASSIGSDFSSSNEAFF. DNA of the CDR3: TGTGCCAGCAGTATAGGTTCGGACTTTTCTTCTTCTAATGAAGCTTTCTTT.